Listed below are T cell receptor beta chains from one sample, sequenced in a study of cytomegalovirus exposure and HLA in healthy donors. Generated by immunoSEQ multiplex PCR, the TCRdb table keeps only in-frame clones and is missing some. Of some 150,000 clones listed, 79% were seen once; the top ten hold about 2%. Sequences were obtained from PBMCs. Receptor source: a man aged 40-55 years in good health and CMV-seronegative. Each CDR3 is given with its conserved first and last residue. Each record gives: clone size, D gene, V gene, J gene, CDR3 DNA, CDR3 protein. D genes are given only for firm matches. A clone size is listed for some rows: how often the clone was seen (once, few, many), or a class if it is expanded.

clone size: -; D gene: -; V gene: TRBV9; J gene: TRBJ2-2; CDR3 DNA: TGTGCCAGCAGCGTAGTCGGAGTGACCGGGGAGCTGTTTTTT; CDR3 protein: CASSVVGVTGELFF
clone size: -; D gene: TRBD1; V gene: TRBV4-2; J gene: TRBJ2-7; CDR3 DNA: TGTGCCAGCAGCCCGGGACAGAGCAACTACGAGCAGTACTTC; CDR3 protein: CASSPGQSNYEQYF
clone size: -; D gene: -; V gene: TRBV6-1; J gene: TRBJ1-1; CDR3 DNA: TGTGCCAGCAGTGAACAGGCAGGCTCTTTGGGCACTGAAGCTTTCTTT; CDR3 protein: CASSEQAGSLGTEAFF
clone size: -; D gene: -; V gene: TRBV29-1; J gene: TRBJ1-2; CDR3 DNA: TGCAGCGTTGAGGAGGATGGGGGACTAATAAACTATGGCTACACCTTC; CDR3 protein: CSVEEDGGLINYGYTF
clone size: few; D gene: -; V gene: TRBV9; J gene: TRBJ2-2; CDR3 DNA: TGTGCCAGCAGCGTAGGTGCGGGATTGGCCGGGGAGCTGTTTTTT; CDR3 protein: CASSVGAGLAGELFF
clone size: -; D gene: -; V gene: TRBV29-1; J gene: TRBJ2-7; CDR3 DNA: TGCAGCGTGAGGACTCAGACCAGCTACGAGCAGTACTTC; CDR3 protein: CSVRTQTSYEQYF
clone size: once; D gene: TRBD2; V gene: TRBV19; J gene: TRBJ2-7; CDR3 DNA: TGTGCCTCGAGGGAAGCGGGAGACCTCTACGAGCAGTACTTC; CDR3 protein: CASREAGDLYEQYF
clone size: -; D gene: TRBD1; V gene: TRBV7-9; J gene: TRBJ2-7; CDR3 DNA: TGTGCCAGCGCCCGGGACAGCCTCTACGAGCAGTACTTC; CDR3 protein: CASARDSLYEQYF
clone size: -; D gene: -; V gene: TRBV28; J gene: TRBJ2-6; CDR3 DNA: TGTGCCAGCGGCTCTGGGGCCAACGGCCTGACTTTC; CDR3 protein: CASGSGANGLTF
clone size: once; D gene: -; V gene: TRBV5-1; J gene: TRBJ1-1; CDR3 DNA: TGCGCCAGCAGCTTGGACAAGAACACTGAAGCTTTCTTT; CDR3 protein: CASSLDKNTEAFF
clone size: -; D gene: -; V gene: TRBV6-4; J gene: TRBJ2-3; CDR3 DNA: TGTGCCAGCAGTGACCAGGGGACAACTAGCACAGATACGCAGTATTTT; CDR3 protein: CASSDQGTTSTDTQYF
clone size: once; D gene: -; V gene: TRBV28; J gene: TRBJ2-7; CDR3 DNA: TGTGCCAGCAGGCCGACTGGCTACGAGCAGTACTTC; CDR3 protein: CASRPTGYEQYF
clone size: -; D gene: TRBD1; V gene: TRBV27; J gene: TRBJ1-5; CDR3 DNA: TGTGCCAGCAGTTTCGGGACAGGGAATCAGCCCCAGCATTTT; CDR3 protein: CASSFGTGNQPQHF
clone size: once; D gene: TRBD2; V gene: TRBV10-2; J gene: TRBJ2-7; CDR3 DNA: TGCGCCAGCAGCGAGTCGGGGGGGGAGCCGCAGCAGTACTTC; CDR3 protein: CASSESGGEPQQYF
clone size: -; D gene: -; V gene: TRBV19; J gene: TRBJ2-7; CDR3 DNA: TGTGCCAGTAGTAAAGCGGGCTACTCCTACGAGCAGTACTTC; CDR3 protein: CASSKAGYSYEQYF
clone size: -; D gene: -; V gene: TRBV7-7; J gene: TRBJ2-2; CDR3 DNA: TGTGCTAGCAGCCCCCTCTCGGCCGGGGAGCTGTTTTTT; CDR3 protein: CASSPLSAGELFF
clone size: -; D gene: -; V gene: TRBV4-1; J gene: TRBJ2-5; CDR3 DNA: TGCGCCAGCAGCCAAGAATCGCCTAGGCGAGAGACCCAGTACTTC; CDR3 protein: CASSQESPRRETQYF
clone size: -; D gene: -; V gene: TRBV14; J gene: TRBJ1-2; CDR3 DNA: TGTGCCAGCAGCCAAGATATGGGCGAGGGTGGCTACACCTTC; CDR3 protein: CASSQDMGEGGYTF
clone size: -; D gene: -; V gene: TRBV18; J gene: TRBJ1-5; CDR3 DNA: TGTGCCAGCTCACTTCGGGGGGGCAATCAGCCCCAGCATTTT; CDR3 protein: CASSLRGGNQPQHF
clone size: -; D gene: -; V gene: TRBV5-1; J gene: TRBJ2-5; CDR3 DNA: TGCGCCAGCAGAATACAGGGTGCAGGAGAGACCCAGTACTTC; CDR3 protein: CASRIQGAGETQYF
clone size: -; D gene: TRBD1; V gene: TRBV9; J gene: TRBJ1-2; CDR3 DNA: TGTGCCAGCAGCCTCCACCCAGGACAGGCCAATAACTATGGCTACACCTTC; CDR3 protein: CASSLHPGQANNYGYTF
clone size: once; D gene: TRBD1; V gene: TRBV7-2; J gene: TRBJ2-7; CDR3 DNA: TGTGCCAGCAGCCTGGACAGGGTTACCTACGAGCAGTACTTC; CDR3 protein: CASSLDRVTYEQYF
clone size: -; D gene: TRBD1; V gene: TRBV5-8; J gene: TRBJ2-2; CDR3 DNA: TGTGCCAGCAGCCGGCATTTGGACAGGGCCACCGGGGAGCTGTTTTTT; CDR3 protein: CASSRHLDRATGELFF
clone size: -; D gene: -; V gene: TRBV5-4; J gene: TRBJ2-3; CDR3 DNA: TGTGCCAGCAGCTTGTTCAGAAACACAGATACGCAGTATTTT; CDR3 protein: CASSLFRNTDTQYF
clone size: -; D gene: TRBD2; V gene: TRBV23-1; J gene: TRBJ2-7; CDR3 DNA: TGCGCCAGCAGTCAACACTACAGTGAGTGGACTAGCGGGTCACGCTTGGGCGAGCAGTACTTC; CDR3 protein: CASSQHYSEWTSGSRLGEQYF
clone size: -; D gene: -; V gene: TRBV5-4; J gene: TRBJ1-2; CDR3 DNA: TGTGCCAGCAGCTTAATATCACAGGGCGGATTCGGCTACACCTTC; CDR3 protein: CASSLISQGGFGYTF
clone size: -; D gene: TRBD1; V gene: TRBV7-6; J gene: TRBJ1-3; CDR3 DNA: TGTGCCAGCAGCTTATCCGACAGGGGGATCTCTGGAAACACCATATATTTT; CDR3 protein: CASSLSDRGISGNTIYF
clone size: -; D gene: TRBD1; V gene: TRBV11-2; J gene: TRBJ1-3; CDR3 DNA: TGTGCCAGCAGCTTAGTACAGGGGACTGGAAACGCCATATATTTT; CDR3 protein: CASSLVQGTGNAIYF
clone size: once; D gene: TRBD1; V gene: TRBV4-1; J gene: TRBJ2-3; CDR3 DNA: TGCGCCAGCAGTCCGGCCGGGACAGGAGTCACAGATACGCAGTATTTT; CDR3 protein: CASSPAGTGVTDTQYF
clone size: -; D gene: -; V gene: TRBV9; J gene: TRBJ1-4; CDR3 DNA: TGTGCCAGCAGCGTAGCTGGCCAGTTTAATGAAAAACTGTTTTTT; CDR3 protein: CASSVAGQFNEKLFF
clone size: -; D gene: TRBD1; V gene: TRBV5-4; J gene: TRBJ2-7; CDR3 DNA: TGTGCCAGCAGCCGTCCCGGGACAGGGAACGAGCAGTACTTC; CDR3 protein: CASSRPGTGNEQYF